A single sample gave rise to the 15 T cell receptor beta chains below, sequenced in a study of CD8+ T cells in alopecia areata. RNA was isolated and reverse transcribed to cDNA, the sequencing template. Method: immunoSEQ multiplex PCR; TCRdb's copy keeps in-frame clones and lacks some. The table lists under 300,000 clones, roughly two thirds of them singletons. The sequencing here drew on CD4+ T cells sorted from blood, taken at week 0. The receptors shown here come from a human donor with alopecia areata.

The J gene is TRBJ1-1, the V gene TRBV5-1; possible D gene TRBD1, 6 bases. Germline values: CDR1 SGHRS, CDR2 YFSETQ. This CDR3 region has 14 residues. V lost 0 bases and J lost 1, with 7 bases in between. CDR3 DNA: TGCGCCAGCAGCTTGGAGACAGGGAACACTGAAGCTTTCTTT. This sequence encodes CASSLETGNTEAFF.

The chain links TRBV6-6 to TRBJ1-5; D is possibly TRBD1 (5 bases). Germline assignment: CDR1 MNHNY and CDR2 SVGAGI (reference sequence). This CDR3 region has 14 residues. V was clipped by 6 bases and J by 5 bases, with 14 bases between them. The CDR3 sequence is CASSPPDTYQPQHF. Written as DNA, the CDR3 is TGTGCCAGCAGCCCCCCGGACACCTATCAGCCCCAGCATTTT.

The chain links TRBV7-8 to TRBJ2-7, with TRBD2 as a possible D gene (7 bases). The CDR3 totals 16 residues. V lost 1 base and J 7 bases, leaving 20 bases between the germline ends. Per the germline V gene, CDR1 is SGHVS and CDR2 is FQNEAQ. The CDR3 reads CASSLDAGAPGREQYF. The DNA for the CDR3 is TGTGCCAGCAGCTTAGACGCGGGGGCTCCTGGTCGGGAGCAGTACTTC.

This chain connects TRBV2 to TRBJ2-3, with D unclear. CDR1 and CDR2 from the germline V gene are SNHLY and FYNNEI. Trimming took off 2 bases at V and 2 bases at J, with 5 bases between the two ends. The CDR3 runs to 13 residues. The DNA for the CDR3 is TGTGCCAGCAGTGAACAGCTCACAGATACGCAGTATTTT. This translates into CASSEQLTDTQYF.

This clone was detected only once. This chain joins TRBV30 and TRBJ2-2; D might be TRBD2 (5 bases). Germline V CDR1 and CDR2: GTSNPN, SVGIG (reference sequence). Trimming took 0 bases from V and 5 from J, leaving 10 bases between them. The CDR3 is 14 residues long. CDR3 region: CAWSVHRRTGELFF. CDR3 sequence (DNA): TGTGCCTGGAGTGTACATCGGAGGACCGGGGAGCTGTTTTTT.

This CDR3 reads CAWSGLTREQYF. In nucleotides, the CDR3 is TGTGCCTGGAGTGGGTTAACGAGAGAGCAGTACTTC. The chain links TRBV30 to TRBJ2-7; unclear D gene. V lost 1 base to trimming and J lost 7 bases, with 11 bases between them. This CDR3 is 12 amino acids long. Per the germline V gene, CDR1 is GTSNPN and CDR2 is SVGIG (reference sequence). The whole variable domain, remainder taken from reference TRBV30 and TRBJ2-7, is SQTIHQWPATLVQPVGSPLSLECTVEGTSNPNLYWYRQAAGRGLQLLFYSVGIGQISSEVPQNLSASRPQDRQFILSSKKLLLSDSGFYLCAWSGLTREQYFGPGTRLTVT.

This clone was found many times. Other DNA sequences within the sample encode an identical CDR3. The V and J genes are TRBV5-1 and TRBJ2-7; 9 nucleotides match TRBD1. The CDR3 contains 14 residues. In germline, CDR1 is SGHRS, CDR2 YFSETQ. J gave up 4 bases and V 4 bases, and 6 bases lay outside the gene matches. CDR3 amino acids: CASSLRDRAYEQYF. CDR3 nucleotides: TGCGCCAGCAGCCTCCGGGACAGGGCTTACGAGCAGTACTTC.

The chain recombines TRBV30 with TRBJ1-3; maybe TRBD1 (5 bases). The CDR3 has 13 amino acids. CDR1 and CDR2 from the germline V gene are GTSNPN and SVGIG (reference sequence). V was cut by 4 bases and J by 2 bases, with 9 bases left in between. The CDR3 DNA is TGTGCCTGGAACCCAGGGACTGGAAACACCATATATTTT. Its translation: CAWNPGTGNTIYF.

This clone was seen a few times. This chain uses TRBV29-1 with TRBJ2-2; D is uncertain. CDR3 length equals 14 residues. Per the germline V gene, CDR1 is SQVTM and CDR2 is ANQGSEA. V was shortened by 3 bases and J by 2 bases, with 10 bases between the two germline ends. CDR3 sequence: CSVERSANTGELFF. The CDR3 DNA reads TGCAGCGTTGAGAGGTCGGCCAACACCGGGGAGCTGTTTTTT.

The rearrangement uses TRBV7-9 and TRBJ1-2; D not resolved. CDR1 and CDR2 from the germline V gene are SEHNR and FQNEAQ (reference sequence). The CDR3 spans 14 residues. Trimming took 4 bases from V and 7 from J, leaving 16 bases between them. The CDR3 DNA sequence: TGTGCCAGCAGCTCCACCGGAGCCTCAAGTGGCTACACCTTC. As protein: CASSSTGASSGYTF.

Notes on this clone: Other DNA sequences in this specimen translate into the identical CDR3. This chain links TRBV29-1 with TRBJ2-7; D perhaps matches TRBD1 (5 bases). Trimming cost V 1 base and J 3 bases, with 7 bases left between them. Germline V gene lookup returns CDR1 SQVTM and CDR2 ANQGSEA. CDR3 length: 12 amino acids. CDR3 residues: CSVEGQNYEQYF. The CDR3 bases are TGCAGCGTTGAAGGACAGAACTACGAGCAGTACTTC.

This clone has more than one count but fewer than ten. This sequence joins TRBV4-3 and TRBJ1-6; D may be TRBD1 (6 bases). CDR3 length: 17 amino acids. Trimming shortened V by 0 bases and J by 9 bases, and 18 bases separated the two germline ends. CDR1 is LGHNA and CDR2 is YSLEER in the germline V gene. This CDR3 reads CASSQDAAGATVSPLHF. DNA for the CDR3: TGCGCCAGCAGCCAAGATGCGGCGGGGGCAACTGTTTCACCCCTCCACTTT.

This chain joins TRBV9 and TRBJ2-7; a weak D match, TRBD1 (8 bases). Germline V gene sequence: CDR1 SGDLS, CDR2 YYNGEE. V was shortened by 4 bases and J by 3 bases, with 20 bases between the two germline ends. The CDR3 consists of 16 residues. The CDR3 coding sequence is TGTGCCAGCAGCTTAGGACAGGGAGGGTTCTTCTACGAGCAGTACTTC. Encoded protein: CASSLGQGGFFYEQYF. Full variable domain (remainder filled in from reference TRBV9 and TRBJ2-7): DSGVTQTPKHLITATGQRVTLRCSPRSGDLSVYWYQQSLDQGLQFLIQYYNGEERAKGNILERFSAQQFPDLHSELNLSSLELGDSALYFCASSLGQGGFFYEQYFGPGTRLTVT.

The CDR3 spells CSVAGRAGELFF. CDR3 nucleotide sequence: TGCAGCGTTGCCGGCAGGGCCGGGGAGCTGTTTTTT. The rearrangement joins TRBV29-1 to TRBJ2-2, with D perhaps matching TRBD1 (5 bases). Trimming pared 4 bases from V and 6 bases from J, leaving 9 bases between. The CDR3 runs to 12 residues. Germline CDR1 and CDR2: SQVTM and ANQGSEA.

This clone was recorded a few times. The genes are TRBV5-4 and TRBJ1-2; D is ambiguous. The V gene lost 0 bases and the J gene lost 8 bases, with 8 bases spanning the gap. This CDR3 is 12 amino acids long. Germline CDR1 and CDR2: SGHNT and YYREEE (reference sequence). Here the CDR3 reads CASSLVPGGYTF. The CDR3 nucleotides are TGTGCCAGCAGCTTGGTCCCGGGGGGCTACACCTTC. The complete variable domain, with remaining parts taken from reference TRBV5-4 and TRBJ1-2, reads ETGVTQSPTHLIKTRGQQVTLRCSSQSGHNTVSWYQQALGQGPQFIFQYYREEENGRGNFPPRFSGLQFPNYSSELNVNALELDDSALYLCASSLVPGGYTFGSGTRLTVV.